Below are 15 T cell receptor beta chains sequenced from a single sample in a study of blood T cells in healthy people across ages (dated by TCRdb to the mid-2010s). To prepare the library, 5' RACE was applied. Instrument used: Illumina HiSeq 2500. A second PCR of about 6 to 12 cycles was performed with a sample-barcoded 5' primer and a J-beta primer mix. The raw public reads went through TCRdb reprocessing: fastp at Q25, MiXCR clone calling, in-frame beta chains kept. Rows are unified per CDR3 protein, each entry keeping the most common DNA and genes. Recorded for this sample are about 1.1 million distinct CDR3 sequences; roughly two fifths of them occurred a single time. Approximately 14% of the sample rests with the top ten. Sequencing was done on a sample of blood. The receptors derive from a man younger than 30 in good health.

To note about this clonotype: At one of its ends the junction is not consistent with the germline gene, which may arise from a read error. The chain has TRBV7-2 and TRBJ1-5; weak D call: TRBD1 (5 bases). Germline V gene lookup returns CDR1 SGHTA and CDR2 FQGNSA. There are 13 residues in the CDR3. The CDR3 is CAGSLEGDQPQHF. Written as DNA, the CDR3 is TGTGCCGGCAGCTTAGAAGGGGATCAGCCCCAGCATTTT.

In this sample, this clonotype turned up a few times. The chain has TRBV7-7 and TRBJ2-1, with 10 bases that match TRBD2. The CDR3 sequence is 17 residues long. With 4 bases clipped from V and 4 bases from J, the junction kept 10 bases outside the gene matches. From germline, CDR1 is SSHAT and CDR2 FNYEAQ (reference sequence). The CDR3 sequence: CASSSLLTAGGYNEQFF. In DNA, the CDR3 is TGTGCCAGCAGCTCACTACTAACAGCGGGGGGGTACAATGAGCAGTTCTTC.

The V gene is TRBV4-1, the J gene TRBJ1-1; possibly TRBD1 for D (6 bases). Trimming took 3 bases from V and 0 from J, leaving 11 bases between them. The germline V gene has CDR1 MGHRA and CDR2 YSYEKL. The CDR3 totals 15 residues. CDR3 coding DNA: TGCGCCAGCAGCCATGTTGGACAGTTGAACACTGAAGCTTTCTTT. Protein: CASSHVGQLNTEAFF.

Concerning this clonotype itself: The CDR3 does not close with the conserved phenylalanine or tryptophan, likely indicating a read error. This rearrangement joins TRBV6-4 to TRBJ2-1; D is uncertain. Looked up from germline, CDR1 is MRHNA and CDR2 is SNTAGT. The length of the CDR3 is 13 residues. The V end was cut by 5 bases, the J end by 4 bases, with 9 bases between. The CDR3 region has the DNA TGTGCCAGCAGTAACTACCCTTACAATGAGCAGTTCGTC. It yields the protein CASSNYPYNEQFV.

This chain links TRBV4-1 with TRBJ1-4, with D uncertain. Trimming left V 5 bases short and J 0 bases short, with 13 bases between. Germline CDR1 is MGHRA and CDR2 is YSYEKL. The CDR3 loop spans 16 amino acids. The CDR3, as DNA: TGCGCCAGCAGCGATCGGGCCAGGACAACTAATGAAAAACTGTTTTTT. Amino acids: CASSDRARTTNEKLFF.

The CDR3 DNA reads as TGTGCCAGCCACAATCTGGTTCTCTACGAGCAGTACTTC. Its translation is CASHNLVLYEQYF. This chain connects TRBV28 to TRBJ2-7; D gene ambiguous. Germline values: CDR1 MDHEN, CDR2 SYDVKM. The CDR3 has 13 amino acids. Trimming took 8 bases from V and 3 from J, leaving 14 bases between them. Full variable domain (missing parts from reference TRBV28 and TRBJ2-7): DVKVTQSSRYLVKRTGEKVFLECVQDMDHENMFWYRQDPGLGLRLIYFSYDVKMKEKGDIPEGYSVSREKKERFSLILESASTNQTSMYLCASHNLVLYEQYFGPGTRLTVT.

This clonotype has more than one count but fewer than ten. The chain joins TRBV20-1 to TRBJ2-3; 10 bases are shared with TRBD2. In germline, CDR1 is DFQATT, CDR2 SNEGSKA (reference sequence). Trimming removed 6 bases from V and 2 bases from J; junction bases left unmatched: 8. The CDR3 sequence is 15 residues long. CDR3 in DNA: TGCAGTGCACCCGGACTAGCGGACCCCACAGATACGCAGTATTTT. This codes for CSAPGLADPTDTQYF.

The sample holds many counts of this clonotype. The CDR3 is CASSLGPDYLNEQFF. The CDR3 DNA reads TGTGCCAGCAGCTTAGGCCCGGACTATCTAAATGAGCAGTTCTTC. J is TRBJ2-1 and V is TRBV7-3, with D maybe TRBD2 (6 bases). Germline lookup yields CDR1 SGHTA and CDR2 FQGTGA. This CDR3 comprises 15 residues. The V end lost 2 bases, the J end lost 7 bases, and 15 bases lay between the germline ends.

The gene calls are TRBV27 and TRBJ1-6, with D maybe TRBD1 (5 bases). There are 14 residues in the CDR3. The germline CDR1 and CDR2 sequences are MNHEY and SMNVEV (reference sequence). V lost 5 bases to trimming and J lost 3 bases, with 8 bases between them. CDR3 in amino acids: CASSRDGYNSPLHF. In nucleotides, the CDR3 is TGTGCCAGCAGTCGGGACGGCTATAATTCACCCCTCCACTTT.

This clonotype was counted once. The chain joins TRBV12-5 to TRBJ2-1; 9 nucleotides agree with TRBD1. The CDR3 runs to 17 residues. Looked up from germline, CDR1 is LGHNT and CDR2 is FRNRAP. V trimming: 6 bases; J trimming: 7 bases; junction bases outside the gene matches: 16. The CDR3 nucleotides are TGTGCTAGTGGCTCAACCCCAGGGACAGGGTTTAGTAATGAGCAGTTCTTC. It specifies CASGSTPGTGFSNEQFF.

This clonotype has only a few counts. The rearrangement uses TRBV7-2 and TRBJ2-6; D gene unclear. Germline-derived CDR1 and CDR2 are SGHTA and FQGNSA. Between the trimmed V and J ends, which lost 4 bases and 5 bases, there was a span of 6 bases. The CDR3 is 13 residues long. CDR3 sequence: CASSYRRANVLTF. The CDR3, as DNA: TGTGCCAGCAGCTATCGGAGGGCCAACGTCCTGACTTTC.

This clonotype was detected only a few times. V is TRBV20-1 and J is TRBJ1-4; no reliable D call. The CDR3 loop spans 14 amino acids. Germline values: CDR1 DFQATT, CDR2 SNEGSKA (reference sequence). Trimming removed 3 bases from V and 1 base from J, with 9 bases in between. CDR3 nucleotides: TGCAGTGCTAGGGGAGGGTTAACTAATGAAAAACTGTTTTTT. This codes for CSARGGLTNEKLFF.

The rearrangement uses TRBV6-2 or TRBV6-3 and TRBJ2-7, with a tentative D call TRBD2 (5 bases). Germline CDR1 MNHEY, CDR2 SVGEGT. The CDR3 totals 13 residues. Trimming cost V 0 bases and J 5 bases, with 8 bases left between them. CDR3 loop: CASSYSVGDEQYF. For the CDR3, the DNA is TGTGCCAGCAGTTACTCGGTCGGGGACGAGCAGTACTTC.

The chain recombines TRBV7-2 with TRBJ1-5; D remains unclear. Trimming pared 10 bases from V and 5 bases from J, leaving 15 bases between. CDR1 is SGHTA, CDR2 FQGNSA, per germline. The CDR3 spans 13 residues. CDR3: CATAEFIYQPQHF. The CDR3 DNA sequence: TGTGCCACCGCCGAGTTCATCTATCAGCCCCAGCATTTT.

The chain links TRBV6-1 to TRBJ2-4; 10 bases align to TRBD1. Germline V CDR1 and CDR2: MNHNS, SASEGT. The CDR3 is 14 residues long. With V trimmed by 7 bases and J by 8 bases, 8 bases remained unmatched. The CDR3 sequence: CASTRTGGRDIQYF. CDR3 in DNA: TGTGCCAGCACCAGGACAGGGGGGCGGGACATTCAGTACTTC.